This is a list of T cell receptor beta chains from one sample in a study of blood T cell repertoires in COVID-19. Profiled with immunoSEQ multiplex PCR; TCRdb holds only in-frame clones, not every one. The sample includes some 120,000 clones, 90% of them seen just once. The sample taken for sequencing was peripheral blood. The receptors stem from a human donor with active COVID-19. The donor label of this sample is uncertain. Each CDR3 is given with its conserved first and last residue. The order of the fields is CDR3 protein, V gene, J gene.

CDR3 protein: CASTYGGTDTQYF
V gene: TRBV12-3/TRBV12-4
J gene: TRBJ2-3

CDR3 protein: CASSQDVRGGYTF
V gene: TRBV3-1/TRBV3-2
J gene: TRBJ1-2

CDR3 protein: CASSYSKGLSTLDTQYF
V gene: TRBV6-2/TRBV6-3
J gene: TRBJ2-3

CDR3 protein: CASSSQGGLYEQYF
V gene: TRBV27
J gene: TRBJ2-7

CDR3 protein: CASSLDSANYGYTF
V gene: TRBV7-2
J gene: TRBJ1-2

CDR3 protein: CATSDSQGGGANVLTF
V gene: TRBV24-1
J gene: TRBJ2-6

CDR3 protein: CASSLQGVFTEAFF
V gene: TRBV28
J gene: TRBJ1-1

CDR3 protein: CSVDRGNTGELFF
V gene: TRBV29-1
J gene: TRBJ2-2

CDR3 protein: CASSLSRGSEKLFF
V gene: TRBV28
J gene: TRBJ1-4

CDR3 protein: CASGLQLNTEAFF
V gene: TRBV12-5
J gene: TRBJ1-1

CDR3 protein: CAIRGRAADTQYF
V gene: TRBV10-3
J gene: TRBJ2-3

CDR3 protein: CASSQGHQETQYF
V gene: TRBV4-3
J gene: TRBJ2-5

CDR3 protein: CSVGPDSFYGYTF
V gene: TRBV29-1
J gene: TRBJ1-2

CDR3 protein: CAISEWGGEELFF
V gene: TRBV10-3
J gene: TRBJ2-2

CDR3 protein: CASSILTGLAGDQNTQYF
V gene: TRBV13
J gene: TRBJ2-3

CDR3 protein: CASSLPGVTMAPLHF
V gene: TRBV7-2
J gene: TRBJ1-6

CDR3 protein: CASSFRGWSPNTEAFF
V gene: TRBV7-2
J gene: TRBJ1-1

CDR3 protein: CASSQSWQAGGEKLFF
V gene: TRBV23-1
J gene: TRBJ1-4

CDR3 protein: CASSTSEVHEQYF
V gene: TRBV27
J gene: TRBJ2-7

CDR3 protein: CASSVNPGQGNSPLHF
V gene: TRBV9
J gene: TRBJ1-6

CDR3 protein: CASSPRQGYGYTF
V gene: TRBV7-2
J gene: TRBJ1-2

CDR3 protein: CASSLVVRGELFF
V gene: TRBV11-2
J gene: TRBJ2-2

CDR3 protein: CASSLLIQGATDTQYF
V gene: TRBV7-6
J gene: TRBJ2-3

CDR3 protein: CASGVGGSVYEQYF
V gene: TRBV5-4
J gene: TRBJ2-7

CDR3 protein: CATRSGSGELFF
V gene: TRBV6-6
J gene: TRBJ2-2

CDR3 protein: CASSLAGAGSSYNEQFF
V gene: TRBV7-9
J gene: TRBJ2-1

CDR3 protein: CASSQDLGLAYTGELFF
V gene: TRBV4-3
J gene: TRBJ2-2

CDR3 protein: CAIIPREPSTDTQYF
V gene: TRBV6-5
J gene: TRBJ2-3

CDR3 protein: CASRGTGPVYGYTF
V gene: TRBV28
J gene: TRBJ1-2

CDR3 protein: CASSLGGKPTEAFF
V gene: TRBV5-5
J gene: TRBJ1-1

CDR3 protein: CASSLSSSYEQYF
V gene: TRBV7-2
J gene: TRBJ2-7

CDR3 protein: CSARGTGRGFF
V gene: TRBV20-1
J gene: TRBJ2-1

CDR3 protein: CATARERMNTEAFF
V gene: TRBV19
J gene: TRBJ1-1

CDR3 protein: CASSRGGDNSPLHF
V gene: TRBV5-4
J gene: TRBJ1-6

CDR3 protein: CASSVEGGGDYNSPLHF
V gene: TRBV9
J gene: TRBJ1-6

CDR3 protein: CASSLGEVEFF
V gene: TRBV11-2
J gene: TRBJ2-1